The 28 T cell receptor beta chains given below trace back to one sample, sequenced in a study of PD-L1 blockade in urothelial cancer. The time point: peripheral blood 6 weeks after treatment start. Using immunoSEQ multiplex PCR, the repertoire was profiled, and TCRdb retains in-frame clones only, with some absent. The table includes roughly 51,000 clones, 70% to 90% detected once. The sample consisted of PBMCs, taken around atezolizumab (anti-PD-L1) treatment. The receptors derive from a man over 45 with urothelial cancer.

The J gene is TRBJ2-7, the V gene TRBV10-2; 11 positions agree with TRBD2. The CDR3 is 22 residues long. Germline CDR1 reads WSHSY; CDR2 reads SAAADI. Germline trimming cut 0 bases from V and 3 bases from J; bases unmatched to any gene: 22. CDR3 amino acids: CASSESTWVGQGRTSGSYEQYF. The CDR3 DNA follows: TGCGCCAGCAGTGAGTCGACATGGGTTGGACAGGGCCGAACTAGCGGGAGCTACGAGCAGTACTTC.

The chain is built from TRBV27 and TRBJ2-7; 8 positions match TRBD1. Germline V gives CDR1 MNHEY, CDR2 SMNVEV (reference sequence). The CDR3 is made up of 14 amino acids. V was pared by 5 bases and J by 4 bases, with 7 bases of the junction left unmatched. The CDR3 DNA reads TGTGCCAGCAGTATCCAGGGGGCTCGGTACGAGCAGTACTTC. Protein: CASSIQGARYEQYF.

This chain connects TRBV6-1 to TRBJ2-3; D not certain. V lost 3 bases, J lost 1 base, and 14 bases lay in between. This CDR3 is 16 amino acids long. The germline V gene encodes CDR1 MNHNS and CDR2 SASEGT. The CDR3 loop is CASSDPSDWRTDTQYF. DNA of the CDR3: TGTGCCAGCAGTGACCCGAGCGACTGGCGCACAGATACGCAGTATTTT.

Here the CDR3 DNA reads TGTGCCAGCAGTCTACCTCGCGCAGGGTACAATCAGCCCCAGCATTTT. Its protein product is CASSLPRAGYNQPQHF. The gene calls are TRBV28 and TRBJ1-5, with D tentatively TRBD1 (5 bases). The CDR3 is 16 amino acids. The V and J ends lost 5 bases and 3 bases respectively, with 17 bases between them. The germline gives CDR1 MDHEN, CDR2 SYDVKM.

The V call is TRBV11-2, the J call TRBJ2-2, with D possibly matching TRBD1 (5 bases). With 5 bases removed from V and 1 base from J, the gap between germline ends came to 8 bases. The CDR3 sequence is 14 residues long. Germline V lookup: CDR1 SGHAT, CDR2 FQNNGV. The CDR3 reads CASSLRVNTGELFF. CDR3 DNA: TGTGCCAGCAGCCTCAGGGTGAACACCGGGGAGCTGTTTTTT.

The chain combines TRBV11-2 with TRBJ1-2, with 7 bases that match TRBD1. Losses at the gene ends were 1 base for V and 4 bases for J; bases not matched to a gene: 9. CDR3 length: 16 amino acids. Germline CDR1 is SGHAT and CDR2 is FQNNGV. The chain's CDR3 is CASSLGVGTELYGYTF. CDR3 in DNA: TGTGCCAGCAGCTTAGGAGTCGGGACAGAACTCTATGGCTACACCTTC. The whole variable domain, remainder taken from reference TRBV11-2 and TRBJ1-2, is EAGVAQSPRYKIIEKRQSVAFWCNPISGHATLYWYQQILGQGPKLLIQFQNNGVVDDSQLPKDRFSAERLKGVDSTLKIQPAKLEDSAVYLCASSLGVGTELYGYTFGSGTRLTVV.

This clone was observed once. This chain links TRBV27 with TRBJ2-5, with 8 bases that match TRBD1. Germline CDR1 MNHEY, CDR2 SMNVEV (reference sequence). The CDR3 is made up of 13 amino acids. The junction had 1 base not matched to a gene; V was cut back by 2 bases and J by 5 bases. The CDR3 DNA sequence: TGTGCCAGCAGTTTAAGGGACAGGGAGACCCAGTACTTC. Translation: CASSLRDRETQYF.

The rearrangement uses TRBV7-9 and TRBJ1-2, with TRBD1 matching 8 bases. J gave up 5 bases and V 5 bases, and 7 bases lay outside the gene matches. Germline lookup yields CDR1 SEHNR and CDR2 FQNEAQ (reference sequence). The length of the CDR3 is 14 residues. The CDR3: CASSIGDRSYGYTF. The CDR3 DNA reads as TGTGCCAGCAGCATTGGGGACAGGTCGTATGGCTACACCTTC.

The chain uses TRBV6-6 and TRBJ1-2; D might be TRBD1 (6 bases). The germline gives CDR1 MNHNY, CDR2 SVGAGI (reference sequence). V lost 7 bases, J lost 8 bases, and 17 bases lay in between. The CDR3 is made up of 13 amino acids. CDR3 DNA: TGTGCCAGCAATCCGGCGGGGGCGAGGGGCTACACCTTC. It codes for CASNPAGARGYTF.

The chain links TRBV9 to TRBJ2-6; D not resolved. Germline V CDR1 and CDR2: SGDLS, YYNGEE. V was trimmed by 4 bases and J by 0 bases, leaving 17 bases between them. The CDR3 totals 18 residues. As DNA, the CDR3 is TGTGCCAGCAGCCCTGCCGCTGGTCCGAGCTCTGGGGCCAACGTCCTGACTTTC. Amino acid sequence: CASSPAAGPSSGANVLTF.

The CDR3 sequence: CAISDFKEVNYGYTF. In DNA form, the CDR3 reads TGTGCCATCAGTGACTTTAAGGAGGTGAACTATGGCTACACCTTC. The V call is TRBV10-3, the J call TRBJ1-2, with no clear D. Between the trimmed V and J ends, which lost 3 bases and 2 bases, there was a span of 13 bases. The germline gives CDR1 ENHRY, CDR2 SYGVKD. The CDR3 sequence is 15 residues long.

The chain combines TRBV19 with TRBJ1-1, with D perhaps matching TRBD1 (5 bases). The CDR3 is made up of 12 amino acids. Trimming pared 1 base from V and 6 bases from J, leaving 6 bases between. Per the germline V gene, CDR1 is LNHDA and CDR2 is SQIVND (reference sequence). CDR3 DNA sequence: TGTGCCAGTAGTATAGTAGGGGCTGAAGCTTTCTTT. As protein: CASSIVGAEAFF.

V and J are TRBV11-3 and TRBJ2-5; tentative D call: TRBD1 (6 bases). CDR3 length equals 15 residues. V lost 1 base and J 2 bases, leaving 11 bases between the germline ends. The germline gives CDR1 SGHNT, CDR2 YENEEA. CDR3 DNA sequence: TGTGCCAGCAGCTTAGGTTCAGGACAGCAAGAGACCCAGTACTTC. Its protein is CASSLGSGQQETQYF.

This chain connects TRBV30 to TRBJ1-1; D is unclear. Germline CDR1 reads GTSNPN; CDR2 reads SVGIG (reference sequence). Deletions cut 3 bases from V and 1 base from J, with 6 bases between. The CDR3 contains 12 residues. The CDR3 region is CAWSWANTEAFF. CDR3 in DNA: TGTGCCTGGAGCTGGGCGAACACTGAAGCTTTCTTT.

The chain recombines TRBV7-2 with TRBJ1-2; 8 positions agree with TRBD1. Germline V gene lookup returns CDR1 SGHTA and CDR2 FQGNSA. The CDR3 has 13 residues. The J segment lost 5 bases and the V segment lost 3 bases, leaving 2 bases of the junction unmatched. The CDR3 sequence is CASSFGTGYGYTF. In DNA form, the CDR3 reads TGTGCCAGCAGCTTTGGGACAGGTTATGGCTACACCTTC.

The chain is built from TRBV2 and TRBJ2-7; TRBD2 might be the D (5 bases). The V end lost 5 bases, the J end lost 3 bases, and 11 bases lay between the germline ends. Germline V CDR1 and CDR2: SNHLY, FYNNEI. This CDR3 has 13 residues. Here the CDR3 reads CASSRTYDYEQYF. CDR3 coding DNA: TGTGCCAGCAGTAGGACTTACGACTACGAGCAGTACTTC.

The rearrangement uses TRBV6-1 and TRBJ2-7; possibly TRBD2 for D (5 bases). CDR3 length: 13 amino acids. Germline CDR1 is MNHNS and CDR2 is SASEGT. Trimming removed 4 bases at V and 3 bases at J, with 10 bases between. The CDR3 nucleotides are TGTGCCAGCAGTGTTGAAGCGGACTACGAGCAGTACTTC. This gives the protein CASSVEADYEQYF.

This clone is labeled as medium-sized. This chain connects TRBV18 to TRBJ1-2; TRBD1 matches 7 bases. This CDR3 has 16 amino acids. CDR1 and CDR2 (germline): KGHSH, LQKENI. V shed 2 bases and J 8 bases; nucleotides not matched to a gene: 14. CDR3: CASSPIPDGRGDGYTF. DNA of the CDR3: TGTGCCAGCTCACCAATCCCGGACGGCAGGGGGGACGGCTACACCTTC.

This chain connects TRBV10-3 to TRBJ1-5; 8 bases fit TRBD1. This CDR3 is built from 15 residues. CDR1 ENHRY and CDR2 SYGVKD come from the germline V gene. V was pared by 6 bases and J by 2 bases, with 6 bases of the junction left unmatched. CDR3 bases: TGTGCCATCAGGGAATCAGGGGGCGGCAATCAGCCCCAGCATTTT. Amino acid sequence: CAIRESGGGNQPQHF.

CDR3 sequence: CATDTSGGAYEQYF. The CDR3 DNA reads as TGTGCCACTGATACTAGCGGGGGAGCCTACGAGCAGTACTTC. The V call is TRBV7-2, the J call TRBJ2-7, with 11 nucleotides matching TRBD2. V was pared by 10 bases and J by 2 bases, with 7 bases of the junction left unmatched. The CDR3 runs 14 residues. CDR1 SGHTA and CDR2 FQGNSA come from the germline V gene.

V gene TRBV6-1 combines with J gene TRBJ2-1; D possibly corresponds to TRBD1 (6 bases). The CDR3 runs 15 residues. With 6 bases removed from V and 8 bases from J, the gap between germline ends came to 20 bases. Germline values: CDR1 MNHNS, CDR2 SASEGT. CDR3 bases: TGTGCCAGCAGGAAAGACAGGTTAATTGGCCATGAGCAGTTCTTC. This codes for CASRKDRLIGHEQFF.

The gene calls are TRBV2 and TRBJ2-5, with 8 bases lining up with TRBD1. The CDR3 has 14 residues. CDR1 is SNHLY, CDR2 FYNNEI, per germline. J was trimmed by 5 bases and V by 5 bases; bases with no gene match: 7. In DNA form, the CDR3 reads TGTGCCAGCAGTTGGACAGGGTCATCGGAGACCCAGTACTTC. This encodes CASSWTGSSETQYF.

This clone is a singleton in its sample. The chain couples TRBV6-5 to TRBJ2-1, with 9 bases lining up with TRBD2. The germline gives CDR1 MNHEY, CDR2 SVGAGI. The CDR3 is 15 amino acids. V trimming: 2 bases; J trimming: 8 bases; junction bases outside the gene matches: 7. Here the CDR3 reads CASSYSSGSRYEQFF. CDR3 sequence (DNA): TGTGCCAGCAGTTACAGTAGCGGGAGTAGGTATGAGCAGTTCTTC.

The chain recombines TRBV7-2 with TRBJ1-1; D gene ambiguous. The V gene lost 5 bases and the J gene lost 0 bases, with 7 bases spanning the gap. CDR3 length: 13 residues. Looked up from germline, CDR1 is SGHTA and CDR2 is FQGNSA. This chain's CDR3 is CASSPPVNTEAFF. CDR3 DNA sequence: TGTGCCAGCAGCCCCCCGGTGAACACTGAAGCTTTCTTT.

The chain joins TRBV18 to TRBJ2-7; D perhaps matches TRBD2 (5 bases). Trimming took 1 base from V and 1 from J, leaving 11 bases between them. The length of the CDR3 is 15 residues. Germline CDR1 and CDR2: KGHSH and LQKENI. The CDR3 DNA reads TGTGCCAGCTCACCACAGGGAGTCGAGTCCTACGAGCAGTACTTC. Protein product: CASSPQGVESYEQYF.

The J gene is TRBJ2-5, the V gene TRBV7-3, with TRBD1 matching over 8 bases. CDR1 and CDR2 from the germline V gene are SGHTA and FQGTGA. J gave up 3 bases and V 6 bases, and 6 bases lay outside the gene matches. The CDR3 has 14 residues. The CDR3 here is CASSPTGAEETQYF. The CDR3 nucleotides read TGTGCCAGCAGTCCGACAGGGGCCGAAGAGACCCAGTACTTC. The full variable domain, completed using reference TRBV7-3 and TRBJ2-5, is GAGVSQTPSNKVTEKGKYVELRCDPISGHTALYWYRQSLGQGPEFLIYFQGTGAADDSGLPNDRFFAVRPEGSVSTLKIQRTERGDSAVYLCASSPTGAEETQYFGPGTRLLVL.

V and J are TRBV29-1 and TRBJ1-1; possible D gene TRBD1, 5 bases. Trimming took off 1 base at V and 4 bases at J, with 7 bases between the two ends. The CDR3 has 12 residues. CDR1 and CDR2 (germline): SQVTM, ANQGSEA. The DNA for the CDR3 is TGCAGCGTTGAAGCCGACAGCACTGAAGCTTTCTTT. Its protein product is CSVEADSTEAFF.

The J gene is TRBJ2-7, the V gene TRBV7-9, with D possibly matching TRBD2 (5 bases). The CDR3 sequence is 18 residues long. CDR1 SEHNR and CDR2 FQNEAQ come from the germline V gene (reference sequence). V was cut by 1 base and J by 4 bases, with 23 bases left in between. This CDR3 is CASSLGQAGGDPTYEQYF. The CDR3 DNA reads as TGTGCCAGCAGCTTAGGCCAGGCAGGAGGAGACCCCACGTACGAGCAGTACTTC. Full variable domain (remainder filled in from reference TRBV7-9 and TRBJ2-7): DTGVSQNPRHKITKRGQNVTFRCDPISEHNRLYWYRQTLGQGPEFLTYFQNEAQLEKSRLLSDRFSAERPKGSFSTLEIQRTEQGDSAMYLCASSLGQAGGDPTYEQYFGPGTRLTVT.